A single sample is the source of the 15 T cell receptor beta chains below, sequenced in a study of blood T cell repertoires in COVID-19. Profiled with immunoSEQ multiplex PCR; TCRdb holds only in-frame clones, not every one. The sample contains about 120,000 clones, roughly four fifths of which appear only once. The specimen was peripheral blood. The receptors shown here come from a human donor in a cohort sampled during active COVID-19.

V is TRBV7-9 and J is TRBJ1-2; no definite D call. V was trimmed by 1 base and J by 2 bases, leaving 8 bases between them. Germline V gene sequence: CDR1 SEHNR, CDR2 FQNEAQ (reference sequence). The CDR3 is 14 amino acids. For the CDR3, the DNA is TGTGCCAGCAGCTTAGTTGCGGGGAACTATGGCTACACCTTC. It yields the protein CASSLVAGNYGYTF.

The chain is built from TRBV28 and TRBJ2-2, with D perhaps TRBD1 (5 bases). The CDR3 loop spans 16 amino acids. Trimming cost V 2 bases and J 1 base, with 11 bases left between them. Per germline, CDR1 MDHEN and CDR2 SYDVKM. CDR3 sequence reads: CASSLVPQGNTGELFF. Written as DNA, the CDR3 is TGTGCCAGCAGTTTAGTTCCTCAGGGGAACACCGGGGAGCTGTTTTTT.

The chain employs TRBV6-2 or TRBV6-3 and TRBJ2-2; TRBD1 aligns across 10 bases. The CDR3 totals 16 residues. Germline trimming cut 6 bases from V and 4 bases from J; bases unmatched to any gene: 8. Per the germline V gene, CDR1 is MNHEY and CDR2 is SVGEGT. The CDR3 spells CASSELDRGGTGELFF. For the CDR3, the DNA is TGTGCCAGCAGCGAGTTGGACAGGGGGGGCACCGGGGAGCTGTTTTTT.

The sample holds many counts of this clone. The CDR3 bases are TGTGCCAGTAGTCTGGGACTAGCGGTATCGAACACCGGGGAGCTGTTTTTT. Its translation: CASSLGLAVSNTGELFF. The V and J genes are TRBV19 and TRBJ2-2, with 11 positions matching TRBD2. CDR1 LNHDA and CDR2 SQIVND come from the germline V gene (reference sequence). The CDR3 contains 17 residues. V dropped 5 bases and J dropped 0; count of bases not matched to a gene: 5. Drawing the rest from reference TRBV19 and TRBJ2-2, the complete variable domain is DGGITQSPKYLFRKEGQNVTLSCEQNLNHDAMYWYRQDPGQGLRLIYYSQIVNDFQKGDIAEGYSVSREKKESFPLTVTSAQKNPTAFYLCASSLGLAVSNTGELFFGEGSRLTVL.

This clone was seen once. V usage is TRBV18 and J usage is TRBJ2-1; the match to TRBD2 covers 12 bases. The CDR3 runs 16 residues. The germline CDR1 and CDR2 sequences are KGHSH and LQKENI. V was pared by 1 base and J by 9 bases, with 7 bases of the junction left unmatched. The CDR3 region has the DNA TGTGCCAGCTCACCACGGCTAGCGGGGGGGCCGAGTGAGCAGTTCTTC. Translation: CASSPRLAGGPSEQFF.

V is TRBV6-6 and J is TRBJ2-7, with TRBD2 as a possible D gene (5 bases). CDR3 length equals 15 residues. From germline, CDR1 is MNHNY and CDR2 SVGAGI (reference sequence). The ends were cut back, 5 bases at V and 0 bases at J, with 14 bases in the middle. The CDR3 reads CASSPQVGSSYEQYF. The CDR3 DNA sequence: TGTGCCAGCAGTCCCCAGGTGGGGAGCTCCTACGAGCAGTACTTC.

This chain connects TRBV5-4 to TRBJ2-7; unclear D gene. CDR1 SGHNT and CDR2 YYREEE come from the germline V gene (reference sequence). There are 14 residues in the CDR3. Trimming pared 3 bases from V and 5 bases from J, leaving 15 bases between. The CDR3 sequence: CASSSYYVWDEQYF. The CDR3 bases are TGTGCCAGCAGCTCATACTACGTGTGGGACGAGCAGTACTTC. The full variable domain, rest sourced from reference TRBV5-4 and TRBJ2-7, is ETGVTQSPTHLIKTRGQQVTLRCSSQSGHNTVSWYQQALGQGPQFIFQYYREEENGRGNFPPRFSGLQFPNYSSELNVNALELDDSALYLCASSSYYVWDEQYFGPGTRLTVT.

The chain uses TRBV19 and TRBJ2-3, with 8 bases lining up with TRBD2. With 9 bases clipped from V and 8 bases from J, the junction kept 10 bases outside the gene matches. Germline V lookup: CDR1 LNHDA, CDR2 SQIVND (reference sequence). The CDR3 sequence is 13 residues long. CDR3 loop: CASSPSGTSTQYF. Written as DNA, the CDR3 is TGTGCCAGCTCACCAAGCGGGACTAGTACGCAGTATTTT.

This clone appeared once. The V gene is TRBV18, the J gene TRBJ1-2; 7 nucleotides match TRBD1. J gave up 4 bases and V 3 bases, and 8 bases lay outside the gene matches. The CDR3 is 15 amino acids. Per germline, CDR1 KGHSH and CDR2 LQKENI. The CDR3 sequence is CASSPETGVLYGYTF. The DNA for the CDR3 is TGTGCCAGCTCACCGGAAACAGGGGTGCTCTATGGCTACACCTTC. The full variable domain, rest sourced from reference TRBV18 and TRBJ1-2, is NAGVMQNPRHLVRRRGQEARLRCSPMKGHSHVYWYRQLPEEGLKFMVYLQKENIIDESGMPKERFSAEFPKEGPSILRIQQVVRGDSAAYFCASSPETGVLYGYTFGSGTRLTVV.

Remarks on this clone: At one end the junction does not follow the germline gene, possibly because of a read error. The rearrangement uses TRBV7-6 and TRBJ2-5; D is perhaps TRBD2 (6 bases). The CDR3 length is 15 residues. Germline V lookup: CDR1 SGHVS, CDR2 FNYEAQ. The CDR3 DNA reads TGTGCCAACAGCTTAGCCGGGGGTTTGGGAGAGACCCAGTACTTC. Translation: CANSLAGGLGETQYF.

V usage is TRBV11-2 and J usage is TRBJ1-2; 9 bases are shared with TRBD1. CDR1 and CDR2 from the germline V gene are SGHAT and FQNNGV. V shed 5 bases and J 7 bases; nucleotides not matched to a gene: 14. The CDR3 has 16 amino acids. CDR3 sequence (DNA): TGTGCCAGCAGCACAACAGGGGGCGGGGCTATAGTTGGCTACACCTTC. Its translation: CASSTTGGGAIVGYTF.

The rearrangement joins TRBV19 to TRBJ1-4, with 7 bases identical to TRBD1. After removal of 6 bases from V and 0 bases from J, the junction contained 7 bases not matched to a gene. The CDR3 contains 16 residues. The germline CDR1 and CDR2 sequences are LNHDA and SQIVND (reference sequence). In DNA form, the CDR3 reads TGTGCCAGTAGATACGACAGGGCCGCAACTAATGAAAAACTGTTTTTT. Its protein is CASRYDRAATNEKLFF.

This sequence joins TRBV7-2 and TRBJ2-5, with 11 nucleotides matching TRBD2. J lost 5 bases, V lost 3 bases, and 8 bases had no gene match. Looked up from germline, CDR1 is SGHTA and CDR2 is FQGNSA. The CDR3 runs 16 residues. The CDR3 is CASSLEIAGGLETQYF. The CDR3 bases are TGTGCCAGCAGCTTGGAAATAGCGGGGGGGCTGGAGACCCAGTACTTC.

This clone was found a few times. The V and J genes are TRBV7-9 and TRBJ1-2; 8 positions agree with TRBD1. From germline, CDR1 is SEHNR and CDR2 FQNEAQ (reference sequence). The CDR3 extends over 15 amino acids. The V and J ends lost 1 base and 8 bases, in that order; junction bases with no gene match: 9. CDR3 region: CASSLEGDRGMGYTF. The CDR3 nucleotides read TGTGCCAGCAGCTTAGAGGGAGACAGGGGAATGGGCTACACCTTC.

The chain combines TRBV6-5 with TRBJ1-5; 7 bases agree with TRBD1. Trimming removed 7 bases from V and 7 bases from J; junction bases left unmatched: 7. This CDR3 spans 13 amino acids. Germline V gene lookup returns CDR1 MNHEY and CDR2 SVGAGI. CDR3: CASKRQGSQPQHF. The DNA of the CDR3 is TGTGCCAGCAAGAGACAGGGCAGCCAGCCCCAGCATTTT.